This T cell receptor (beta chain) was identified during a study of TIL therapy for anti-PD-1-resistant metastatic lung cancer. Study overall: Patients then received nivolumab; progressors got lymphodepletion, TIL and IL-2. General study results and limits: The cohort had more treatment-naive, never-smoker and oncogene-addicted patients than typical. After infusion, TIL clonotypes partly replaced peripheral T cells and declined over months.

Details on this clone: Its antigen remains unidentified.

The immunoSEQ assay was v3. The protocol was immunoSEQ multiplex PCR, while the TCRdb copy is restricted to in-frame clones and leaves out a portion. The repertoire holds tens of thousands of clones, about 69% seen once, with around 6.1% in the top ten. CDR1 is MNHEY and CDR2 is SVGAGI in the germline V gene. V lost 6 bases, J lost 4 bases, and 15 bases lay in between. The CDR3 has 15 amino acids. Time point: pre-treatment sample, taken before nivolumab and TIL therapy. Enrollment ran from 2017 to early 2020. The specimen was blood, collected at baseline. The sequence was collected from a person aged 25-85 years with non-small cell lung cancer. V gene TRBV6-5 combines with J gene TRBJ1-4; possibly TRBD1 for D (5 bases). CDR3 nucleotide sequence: TGTGCCAGCAGATCCTTAGGGGCGGGTAATGAAAAACTGTTTTTT. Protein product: CASRSLGAGNEKLFF.